Listed below are T cell receptor beta chains from one sample, sequenced in a study of blood T cell repertoires in COVID-19. Method: immunoSEQ multiplex PCR; TCRdb's copy keeps in-frame clones and lacks some. The sample carries around 61,000 clones, around 80% recorded once. What was sequenced was peripheral blood. The origin of the receptors is a man at least 80 years old with acute or convalescent COVID-19. Each CDR3 is given with its conserved first and last residue. The order of the fields is CDR3 DNA, CDR3 protein, clone size, CDR3 length, D gene, J gene, V gene. The D gene is left open where the match is weak. A clone size is listed for some rows: how often the clone was seen (once, few, many), or a class if it is expanded.

cdr3_nt: TGCAGCGTTTTGGGGGAGGGCTACGAGCAGTACTTC
cdr3_aa: CSVLGEGYEQYF
clone_size: .
cdr3_length: 12
d_call: TRBD2
j_call: TRBJ2-7
v_call: TRBV29-1

cdr3_nt: TGCGCCAGCAGCCAGGAACAGGGGGCCCCCGTCCTGACTTTC
cdr3_aa: CASSQEQGAPVLTF
clone_size: .
cdr3_length: 14
d_call: TRBD1
j_call: TRBJ2-6
v_call: TRBV4-3

cdr3_nt: TGTGCCAGCAGCGCGGGACTAGCGGGAGGGCTGTACGAGCAGTACTTC
cdr3_aa: CASSAGLAGGLYEQYF
clone_size: few
cdr3_length: 16
d_call: TRBD2
j_call: TRBJ2-7
v_call: TRBV9

cdr3_nt: TGTGCCAGCAGTTCGTACAGGGGCCTTAATGAAAAACTGTTTTTT
cdr3_aa: CASSSYRGLNEKLFF
clone_size: .
cdr3_length: 15
d_call: TRBD1
j_call: TRBJ1-4
v_call: TRBV28

cdr3_nt: TGTGCCAGTTCAGAGGGACAGGGGCTAGGCAATCAGCCCCAGCATTTT
cdr3_aa: CASSEGQGLGNQPQHF
clone_size: .
cdr3_length: 16
d_call: TRBD1
j_call: TRBJ1-5
v_call: TRBV2

cdr3_nt: TGTGCCAGCAGCCCGAGCGGGGGGGGGATGGTTCAAGAGACCCAGTACTTC
cdr3_aa: CASSPSGGGMVQETQYF
clone_size: .
cdr3_length: 17
d_call: TRBD2
j_call: TRBJ2-5
v_call: TRBV3-1/TRBV3-2

cdr3_nt: TGTGCCAGCAGCCCGTTAGGGGGAGATGAAAAACTGTTTTTT
cdr3_aa: CASSPLGGDEKLFF
clone_size: .
cdr3_length: 14
d_call: .
j_call: TRBJ1-4
v_call: TRBV3-1/TRBV3-2

cdr3_nt: TGTGCCAGCACAAGAGGGGGTGCGGGAGGCCGGAGGGGGCTACAAGAGACCCAGTACTTC
cdr3_aa: CASTRGGAGGRRGLQETQYF
clone_size: .
cdr3_length: 20
d_call: .
j_call: TRBJ2-5
v_call: TRBV7-9

cdr3_nt: TGCGCCAGCAGCTTGTTCCACAGCGGGAGGTCGAACGAGCAGTACTTC
cdr3_aa: CASSLFHSGRSNEQYF
clone_size: .
cdr3_length: 16
d_call: TRBD2
j_call: TRBJ2-7
v_call: TRBV5-1

cdr3_nt: TGTGCCAGCAGGGTCGGCCTAGCGGGAGTCTACGAGCAGTACTTC
cdr3_aa: CASRVGLAGVYEQYF
clone_size: .
cdr3_length: 15
d_call: TRBD2
j_call: TRBJ2-7
v_call: TRBV2

cdr3_nt: TGTGCCAGCAGTTTAACTAGAGGGGAGACCCAGTACTTC
cdr3_aa: CASSLTRGETQYF
clone_size: .
cdr3_length: 13
d_call: .
j_call: TRBJ2-5
v_call: TRBV2

cdr3_nt: TGCAGCGTTAATAGCGGGGTACGCACAGATACGCAGTATTTT
cdr3_aa: CSVNSGVRTDTQYF
clone_size: .
cdr3_length: 14
d_call: TRBD2
j_call: TRBJ2-3
v_call: TRBV29-1

cdr3_nt: TGTGCCAGTAGTACGCCGGGACAGGGGGCGGGAACTGAAGCTTTCTTT
cdr3_aa: CASSTPGQGAGTEAFF
clone_size: .
cdr3_length: 16
d_call: TRBD1
j_call: TRBJ1-1
v_call: TRBV19

cdr3_nt: TGTGCCAGCAAAATGGACAGGGGGCCCTCCTACGAGCAGTACTTC
cdr3_aa: CASKMDRGPSYEQYF
clone_size: few
cdr3_length: 15
d_call: TRBD1
j_call: TRBJ2-7
v_call: TRBV6-6

cdr3_nt: TGTGCCAGCTCACCGAACCCGACTAGCGGCCCTGCGGCAAACATTCAGTACTTC
cdr3_aa: CASSPNPTSGPAANIQYF
clone_size: .
cdr3_length: 18
d_call: TRBD2
j_call: TRBJ2-4
v_call: TRBV18

cdr3_nt: TGTGCCATAAAGGACAGGCGTAATGAAAAACTGTTTTTT
cdr3_aa: CAIKDRRNEKLFF
clone_size: .
cdr3_length: 13
d_call: TRBD1
j_call: TRBJ1-4
v_call: TRBV2

cdr3_nt: TGTGCCAGCAGCCCGCTATCAAACAGGGGCACTGAAGCTTTCTTT
cdr3_aa: CASSPLSNRGTEAFF
clone_size: .
cdr3_length: 15
d_call: TRBD1
j_call: TRBJ1-1
v_call: TRBV16

cdr3_nt: TGCGCCAGCAGCTCCAGACTAGCGGGAGGAGATACGCAGTATTTT
cdr3_aa: CASSSRLAGGDTQYF
clone_size: once
cdr3_length: 15
d_call: TRBD2
j_call: TRBJ2-3
v_call: TRBV5-1

cdr3_nt: TGTGCCAGTACCCAATGGGCAGGGGTTGAAGCTTTCTTT
cdr3_aa: CASTQWAGVEAFF
clone_size: once
cdr3_length: 13
d_call: .
j_call: TRBJ1-1
v_call: TRBV19

cdr3_nt: TGTGCCAGCAGTGACTCGGAGGGTGGGGCCGGGGAGCTGTTTTTT
cdr3_aa: CASSDSEGGAGELFF
clone_size: many
cdr3_length: 15
d_call: .
j_call: TRBJ2-2
v_call: TRBV6-4

cdr3_nt: TGCGCCAGCAGTGAGTCCGGAGGCTACGAGCAGTACTTC
cdr3_aa: CASSESGGYEQYF
clone_size: .
cdr3_length: 13
d_call: .
j_call: TRBJ2-7
v_call: TRBV10-2

cdr3_nt: TGTGCCAGCAGTGAATTCAGGTCAGCCAAAAACATTCAGTACTTC
cdr3_aa: CASSEFRSAKNIQYF
clone_size: .
cdr3_length: 15
d_call: .
j_call: TRBJ2-4
v_call: TRBV6-1

cdr3_nt: TGTGCCAGCAGTTCAGGGGACAGCGAGCAGTACTTC
cdr3_aa: CASSSGDSEQYF
clone_size: once
cdr3_length: 12
d_call: TRBD1
j_call: TRBJ2-7
v_call: TRBV12-3/TRBV12-4

cdr3_nt: TGTGCCAGCCTGCAAAGGAATAGCGGGAGCGATACGCAGTATTTT
cdr3_aa: CASLQRNSGSDTQYF
clone_size: .
cdr3_length: 15
d_call: TRBD2
j_call: TRBJ2-3
v_call: TRBV5-4

cdr3_nt: TGTGCCAGCAACCTACAGAAAACAGATACGCAGTATTTT
cdr3_aa: CASNLQKTDTQYF
clone_size: .
cdr3_length: 13
d_call: .
j_call: TRBJ2-3
v_call: TRBV21-1

cdr3_nt: TGTGCCAGTAGTATTGGCGGGCCGGTGGATACGCAGTATTTT
cdr3_aa: CASSIGGPVDTQYF
clone_size: .
cdr3_length: 14
d_call: .
j_call: TRBJ2-3
v_call: TRBV19

cdr3_nt: TGCGCCAGCAGCGTGGTGGCTAGCGGGGGGGCAGCTCAAGAGACCCAGTACTTC
cdr3_aa: CASSVVASGGAAQETQYF
clone_size: .
cdr3_length: 18
d_call: TRBD2
j_call: TRBJ2-5
v_call: TRBV5-1

cdr3_nt: TGTGCCAGCAGCTTGGCGGCAGGGTTCAAGTACACCTATGGCTACACCTTC
cdr3_aa: CASSLAAGFKYTYGYTF
clone_size: .
cdr3_length: 17
d_call: .
j_call: TRBJ1-2
v_call: TRBV5-6

cdr3_nt: TGTGCCAGCAGCGCCACTAGCGCCGAGCAGTACTTC
cdr3_aa: CASSATSAEQYF
clone_size: once
cdr3_length: 12
d_call: TRBD2
j_call: TRBJ2-7
v_call: TRBV14

cdr3_nt: TGCAGTGCTAGTGGGGTAGGGGGCTGGGTATACACCTTC
cdr3_aa: CSASGVGGWVYTF
clone_size: .
cdr3_length: 13
d_call: TRBD1
j_call: TRBJ1-2
v_call: TRBV20-1

cdr3_nt: TGTGCCAGTAGTGTAGATAGCGGGAGGACTAACAATGAGCAGTTCTTC
cdr3_aa: CASSVDSGRTNNEQFF
clone_size: .
cdr3_length: 16
d_call: TRBD2
j_call: TRBJ2-1
v_call: TRBV19

cdr3_nt: TGTGCCAGCAGTCCTCCGGGAACCTGGAATAATGAAAAACTGTTTTTT
cdr3_aa: CASSPPGTWNNEKLFF
clone_size: .
cdr3_length: 16
d_call: .
j_call: TRBJ1-4
v_call: TRBV11-2

cdr3_nt: TGTGCCAGCAGCTTGCGGACAGGGAGTTCTACGCAGTATTTT
cdr3_aa: CASSLRTGSSTQYF
clone_size: .
cdr3_length: 14
d_call: TRBD1
j_call: TRBJ2-3
v_call: TRBV5-4

cdr3_nt: TGTGCCAGCAGTTACAGGTGGACAGGGAGTAATCAGCCCCAGCATTTT
cdr3_aa: CASSYRWTGSNQPQHF
clone_size: once
cdr3_length: 16
d_call: TRBD1
j_call: TRBJ1-5
v_call: TRBV6-2/TRBV6-3

cdr3_nt: TGCGCCAGCAGCCAAGCCCAGGGGAATGAAAACACCATATATTTT
cdr3_aa: CASSQAQGNENTIYF
clone_size: .
cdr3_length: 15
d_call: .
j_call: TRBJ1-3
v_call: TRBV4-1

cdr3_nt: TGTGCCAGTAGTTCCGGCAGGCTGTACTCTGGAAACACCATATATTTT
cdr3_aa: CASSSGRLYSGNTIYF
clone_size: .
cdr3_length: 16
d_call: .
j_call: TRBJ1-3
v_call: TRBV19

cdr3_nt: TGTGCCAGCAGCTCGGGGAGAAACACTGAAGCTTTCTTT
cdr3_aa: CASSSGRNTEAFF
clone_size: once
cdr3_length: 13
d_call: .
j_call: TRBJ1-1
v_call: TRBV7-2

cdr3_nt: TGTGCCAGCAGCTCAGGGACAGGCATTCAGTACTTC
cdr3_aa: CASSSGTGIQYF
clone_size: .
cdr3_length: 12
d_call: TRBD1
j_call: TRBJ2-4
v_call: TRBV7-2

cdr3_nt: TGTGCCAGCAGCCAAGATTGGAGGGCGCCCCAGCATTTT
cdr3_aa: CASSQDWRAPQHF
clone_size: .
cdr3_length: 13
d_call: .
j_call: TRBJ1-5
v_call: TRBV14

cdr3_nt: TGTGCCAGCAGCCACCACGGTGTAAAAGGGGATGAGCAGTTCTTC
cdr3_aa: CASSHHGVKGDEQFF
clone_size: once
cdr3_length: 15
d_call: .
j_call: TRBJ2-1
v_call: TRBV4-2

cdr3_nt: TGTGCCAGCAGTGGCGAGCGCGCCGGGGAGCTGTTTTTT
cdr3_aa: CASSGERAGELFF
clone_size: .
cdr3_length: 13
d_call: .
j_call: TRBJ2-2
v_call: TRBV2

cdr3_nt: TGTGCCAGCAGCGCGGGACAGGGGCCGACCTATGGCTACACCTTC
cdr3_aa: CASSAGQGPTYGYTF
clone_size: few
cdr3_length: 15
d_call: TRBD1
j_call: TRBJ1-2
v_call: TRBV2

cdr3_nt: TGTGCCAGCAGTTCCAGGGGCTTACACGAGCAGTACTTC
cdr3_aa: CASSSRGLHEQYF
clone_size: .
cdr3_length: 13
d_call: .
j_call: TRBJ2-7
v_call: TRBV28

cdr3_nt: TGTGCCAGCAGTAGACAGGGGAATGGCGGGGAGCTGTTTTTT
cdr3_aa: CASSRQGNGGELFF
clone_size: few
cdr3_length: 14
d_call: TRBD1
j_call: TRBJ2-2
v_call: TRBV6-5

cdr3_nt: TGCGCCAGCGGCAAGGGAGGGTCGAGGAACACTGAAGCTTTCTTT
cdr3_aa: CASGKGGSRNTEAFF
clone_size: .
cdr3_length: 15
d_call: .
j_call: TRBJ1-1
v_call: TRBV5-1

cdr3_nt: TGTGCCAGCAGTTCGCCGGGGGGTTCGGACGGCTACACCTTC
cdr3_aa: CASSSPGGSDGYTF
clone_size: .
cdr3_length: 14
d_call: .
j_call: TRBJ1-2
v_call: TRBV6-5

cdr3_nt: TGTGCCAGTAGTATGTCCGCAGCCGGGCAGGGGGGTGAGACCCAGTACTTC
cdr3_aa: CASSMSAAGQGGETQYF
clone_size: once
cdr3_length: 17
d_call: .
j_call: TRBJ2-5
v_call: TRBV19

cdr3_nt: TGCGCCAGCAGCTTAGCGGTGAACACCGGGGAGCTGTTTTTT
cdr3_aa: CASSLAVNTGELFF
clone_size: .
cdr3_length: 14
d_call: .
j_call: TRBJ2-2
v_call: TRBV5-1

cdr3_nt: TGTGCCAGCAGCTTACTCCAGAAACAGGGGGGAGGGTTCTTC
cdr3_aa: CASSLLQKQGGGFF
clone_size: .
cdr3_length: 14
d_call: TRBD1
j_call: TRBJ2-1
v_call: TRBV7-2

cdr3_nt: TGTGCCAGCAGCGTGAGGACTAGCAGTAGCACCGGGGAGCTGTTTTTT
cdr3_aa: CASSVRTSSSTGELFF
clone_size: .
cdr3_length: 16
d_call: TRBD2
j_call: TRBJ2-2
v_call: TRBV9

cdr3_nt: TGTGCCAGCACACAACTAGCGAGCTCTAGCACAGATACGCAGTATTTT
cdr3_aa: CASTQLASSSTDTQYF
clone_size: .
cdr3_length: 16
d_call: TRBD2
j_call: TRBJ2-3
v_call: TRBV5-4

cdr3_nt: TGCAGCGTTCTCTTGACAGGACAAGAGACCCAGTACTTC
cdr3_aa: CSVLLTGQETQYF
clone_size: .
cdr3_length: 13
d_call: .
j_call: TRBJ2-5
v_call: TRBV29-1

cdr3_nt: TGTGCCAGCAGCTCGGCCGGGACTAGCGAAGGCGAGCAGTACTTC
cdr3_aa: CASSSAGTSEGEQYF
clone_size: .
cdr3_length: 15
d_call: TRBD2
j_call: TRBJ2-7
v_call: TRBV7-2

cdr3_nt: TGCAGTGCTAGTCCCCGCAGACTGGGCTACGAGCAGTACTTC
cdr3_aa: CSASPRRLGYEQYF
clone_size: .
cdr3_length: 14
d_call: .
j_call: TRBJ2-7
v_call: TRBV20-1

cdr3_nt: TGTGCCAGCCGGCAGACAGCGAACACTGAAGCTTTCTTT
cdr3_aa: CASRQTANTEAFF
clone_size: .
cdr3_length: 13
d_call: .
j_call: TRBJ1-1
v_call: TRBV19

cdr3_nt: TGTGCCAGCAGTTTAGGGGGCAACTACGAGCAGTACTTC
cdr3_aa: CASSLGGNYEQYF
clone_size: .
cdr3_length: 13
d_call: .
j_call: TRBJ2-7
v_call: TRBV12-3/TRBV12-4

cdr3_nt: TGTGCCAGCAGCTTAGGGGGGGGGACAGGGTTCTACGAGCAGTACTTC
cdr3_aa: CASSLGGGTGFYEQYF
clone_size: .
cdr3_length: 16
d_call: TRBD1
j_call: TRBJ2-7
v_call: TRBV7-2

cdr3_nt: TGTGCCAGCAGTGACTCTTGGAGGGATACGCAGTATTTT
cdr3_aa: CASSDSWRDTQYF
clone_size: .
cdr3_length: 13
d_call: .
j_call: TRBJ2-3
v_call: TRBV6-4

cdr3_nt: TGTGCCATCAGTGACGGGGGGGGCAATCAGCCCCAGCATTTT
cdr3_aa: CAISDGGGNQPQHF
clone_size: .
cdr3_length: 14
d_call: .
j_call: TRBJ1-5
v_call: TRBV10-3

cdr3_nt: TGCGCCAGCAGCCGTTCCAGGGCGGGAACCCACGGGGAGCTGTTTTTT
cdr3_aa: CASSRSRAGTHGELFF
clone_size: once
cdr3_length: 16
d_call: .
j_call: TRBJ2-2
v_call: TRBV4-3